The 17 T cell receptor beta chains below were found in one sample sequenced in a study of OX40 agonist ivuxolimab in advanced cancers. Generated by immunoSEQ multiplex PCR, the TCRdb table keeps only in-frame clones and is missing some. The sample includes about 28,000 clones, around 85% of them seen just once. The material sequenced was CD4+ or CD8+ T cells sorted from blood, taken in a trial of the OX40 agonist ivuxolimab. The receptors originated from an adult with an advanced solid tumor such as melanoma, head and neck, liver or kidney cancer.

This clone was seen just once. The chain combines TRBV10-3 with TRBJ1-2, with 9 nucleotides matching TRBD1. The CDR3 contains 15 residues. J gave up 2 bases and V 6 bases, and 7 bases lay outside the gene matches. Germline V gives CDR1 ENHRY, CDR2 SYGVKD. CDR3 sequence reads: CAISDRDRVNYGYTF. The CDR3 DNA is TGTGCCATCAGCGACCGGGACAGGGTAAACTATGGCTACACCTTC.

The CDR3 sequence is CASSPTGTGLYEQYF. The CDR3 DNA reads TGTGCCAGCAGCCCAACCGGGACAGGGTTGTATGAGCAGTACTTC. This chain uses TRBV7-6 with TRBJ2-7, with 9 bases lining up with TRBD1. This CDR3 comprises 15 residues. Germline-derived CDR1 and CDR2 are SGHVS and FNYEAQ. Trimming at V came to 5 bases and at J to 7 bases, leaving 12 bases not matched to a gene.

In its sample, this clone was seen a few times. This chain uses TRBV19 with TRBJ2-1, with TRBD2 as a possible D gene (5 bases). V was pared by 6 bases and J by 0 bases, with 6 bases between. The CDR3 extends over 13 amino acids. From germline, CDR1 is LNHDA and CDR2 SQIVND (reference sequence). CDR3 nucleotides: TGTGCCAGTAGGGGGAGCTCCTACAATGAGCAGTTCTTC. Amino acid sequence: CASRGSSYNEQFF.

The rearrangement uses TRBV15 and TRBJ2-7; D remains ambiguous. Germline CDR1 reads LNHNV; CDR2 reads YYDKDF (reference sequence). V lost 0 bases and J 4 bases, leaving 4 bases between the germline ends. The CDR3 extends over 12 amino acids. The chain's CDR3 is CATSREKYEQYF. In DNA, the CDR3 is TGTGCCACCAGCAGAGAAAAATACGAGCAGTACTTC.

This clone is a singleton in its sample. The CDR3, as DNA: TGCAGCGTTGATTCTGCAGGGGGGAACTATGGCTACACCTTC. The encoded protein is CSVDSAGGNYGYTF. The V call is TRBV29-1, the J call TRBJ1-2; 7 nucleotides agree with TRBD1. V lost 3 bases, J lost 2 bases, and 6 bases stayed unmatched. This CDR3 is built from 14 residues. Per the germline V gene, CDR1 is SQVTM and CDR2 is ANQGSEA.

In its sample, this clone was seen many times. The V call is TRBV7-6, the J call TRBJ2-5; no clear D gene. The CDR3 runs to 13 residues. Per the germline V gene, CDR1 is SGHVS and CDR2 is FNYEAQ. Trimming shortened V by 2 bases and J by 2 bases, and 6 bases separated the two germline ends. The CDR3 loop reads CASSLYRQETQYF. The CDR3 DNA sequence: TGTGCCAGCAGCTTATATAGGCAAGAGACCCAGTACTTC.

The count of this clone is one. CDR3 sequence: CASSPDQRVGEQYF. In DNA form, the CDR3 reads TGTGCCAGCAGTCCGGACCAGAGGGTAGGCGAGCAGTACTTC. The chain recombines TRBV27 with TRBJ2-7, with a weak D call TRBD2 (5 bases). CDR1 and CDR2 from the germline V gene are MNHEY and SMNVEV (reference sequence). This CDR3 has 14 residues. V was trimmed by 5 bases and J by 6 bases, leaving 17 bases between them.

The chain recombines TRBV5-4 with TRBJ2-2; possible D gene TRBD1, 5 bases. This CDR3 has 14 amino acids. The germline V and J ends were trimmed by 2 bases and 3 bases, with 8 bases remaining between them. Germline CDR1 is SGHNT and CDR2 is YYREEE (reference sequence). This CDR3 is CASSFGQDTGELFF. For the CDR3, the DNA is TGTGCCAGCAGCTTTGGACAAGACACCGGGGAGCTGTTTTTT.

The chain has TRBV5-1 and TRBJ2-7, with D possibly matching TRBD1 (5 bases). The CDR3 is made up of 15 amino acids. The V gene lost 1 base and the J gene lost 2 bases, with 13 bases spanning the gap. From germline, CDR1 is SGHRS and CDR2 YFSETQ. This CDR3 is CASSLRTGGTYEQYF. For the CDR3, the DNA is TGCGCCAGCAGCTTGCGAACAGGTGGGACCTACGAGCAGTACTTC.

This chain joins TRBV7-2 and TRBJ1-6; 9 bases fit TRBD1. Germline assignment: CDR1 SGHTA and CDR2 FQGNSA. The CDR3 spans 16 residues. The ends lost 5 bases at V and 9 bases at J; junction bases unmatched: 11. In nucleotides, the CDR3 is TGTGCCAGCAGCCCCACGTCAGGGACAGGGTTTTCACCCCTCCACTTT. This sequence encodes CASSPTSGTGFSPLHF.

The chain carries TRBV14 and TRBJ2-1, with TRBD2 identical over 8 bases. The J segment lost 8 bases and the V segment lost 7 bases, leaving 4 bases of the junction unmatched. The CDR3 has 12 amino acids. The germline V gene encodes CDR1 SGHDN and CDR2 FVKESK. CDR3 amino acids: CASTSGGDEQFF. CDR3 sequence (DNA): TGTGCCAGCACCTCCGGGGGGGATGAGCAGTTCTTC.

This chain's CDR3 is CASSLLAFPGELFF. In nucleotides, the CDR3 is TGTGCCAGCAGCTTATTAGCTTTTCCCGGGGAGCTGTTTTTT. The chain uses TRBV7-8 and TRBJ2-2, with no clear D. Germline-derived CDR1 and CDR2 are SGHVS and FQNEAQ. The CDR3 extends over 14 amino acids. V was clipped by 2 bases and J by 6 bases, with 10 bases between them.

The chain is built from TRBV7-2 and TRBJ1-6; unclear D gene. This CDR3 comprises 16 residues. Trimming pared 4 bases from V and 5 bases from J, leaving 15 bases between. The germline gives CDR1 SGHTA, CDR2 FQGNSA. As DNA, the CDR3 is TGTGCCAGCAGCTGGGGAACTGTTCGTAATAATTCACCCCTCCACTTT. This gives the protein CASSWGTVRNNSPLHF.

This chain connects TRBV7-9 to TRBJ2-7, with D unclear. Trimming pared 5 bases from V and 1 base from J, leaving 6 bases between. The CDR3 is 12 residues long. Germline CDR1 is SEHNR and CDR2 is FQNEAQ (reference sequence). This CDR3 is CASSPSSYEQYF. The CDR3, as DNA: TGTGCCAGCAGCCCTAGTTCCTACGAGCAGTACTTC.

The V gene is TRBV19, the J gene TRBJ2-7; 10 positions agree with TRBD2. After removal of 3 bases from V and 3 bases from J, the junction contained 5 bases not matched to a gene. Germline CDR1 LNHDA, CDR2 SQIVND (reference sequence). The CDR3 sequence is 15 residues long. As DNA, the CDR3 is TGTGCCAGTAGTATGTATAGCGGGGGGTTCTACGAGCAGTACTTC. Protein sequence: CASSMYSGGFYEQYF.

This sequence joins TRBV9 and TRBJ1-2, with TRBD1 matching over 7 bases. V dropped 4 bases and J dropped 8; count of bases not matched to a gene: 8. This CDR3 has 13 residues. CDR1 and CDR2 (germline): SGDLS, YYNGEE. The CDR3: CASSTQGLSGYTF. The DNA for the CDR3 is TGTGCCAGCAGCACACAGGGGTTATCCGGCTACACCTTC.

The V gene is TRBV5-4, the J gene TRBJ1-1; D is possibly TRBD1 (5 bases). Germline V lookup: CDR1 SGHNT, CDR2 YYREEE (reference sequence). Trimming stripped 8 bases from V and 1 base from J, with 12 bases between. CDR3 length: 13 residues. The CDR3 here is CASNPQGNTEAFF. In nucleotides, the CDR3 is TGTGCCAGTAACCCGCAGGGGAACACTGAAGCTTTCTTT.